The sample holds a few counts of the clone carrying this T cell receptor beta chain. What it recognizes is unknown. This sample stems from a study of vaccination effects on CD4 cells after COVID-19. General study findings and limits: After vaccination, at late timepoints, clones induced by infection and by vaccine contracted markedly.

Sequenced by immunoSEQ multiplex PCR; TCRdb stores in-frame clones only, minus some. The sample includes about 22,000 clones, roughly 73% of them seen just once. Antigen-specific CD4+ T cells were expanded with viral peptide pools in the ViraFEST assay before sequencing. A roughly 11-day culture period preceded the isolation of CD4+ T cells. Each participant was administered two doses of either the BNT162b2 or the mRNA-1273 vaccine. The CDR3 is made up of 16 amino acids. V was cut by 0 bases and J by 5 bases, with 12 bases left in between. Germline V gives CDR1 SGHRS, CDR2 YFSETQ. The sequenced sample was CD4+ T cells from PBMCs cultured with HCoV-NL63 spike peptides, obtained after COVID-19 vaccination. The TCR comes from a human donor who received a COVID-19 vaccine. This rearrangement joins TRBV5-1 to TRBJ1-6; D may be TRBD1 (6 bases). The CDR3 nucleotides are TGCGCCAGCAGCTTGGGAGTCCAGGGGAATAATTCACCCCTCCACTTT. It codes for CASSLGVQGNNSPLHF.